The rows below give T cell receptor beta chains drawn from one sample of a study of T-cell memory formation after mild COVID-19. A single record per CDR3 protein comes from TCRdb applying MiXCR to the 5' RACE reads. The top ten hold roughly two fifths of the sample, which has approximately 100,000 distinct CDR3 sequences, 11% seen once. Source material: PBMCs or a T cell subset sorted from them (not recorded which). Receptor source: a young man who had mild COVID-19 (a few samples of this study predate the infection). Cell type and time point are not known. Each CDR3 is given with its conserved first and last residue. The D gene is left open where the match is weak. Clone size is shown for a subset of rows, as once, few, many or a class of expanded clone.

D gene	clone size	V gene	J gene	CDR3 protein	CDR3 DNA
-	many	TRBV12-3/TRBV12-4	TRBJ2-3	CASSFGSSTDTQYF	TGTGCCAGCAGTTTTGGGTCTAGCACAGATACGCAGTATTTT
-	-	TRBV5-1	TRBJ1-1	CASSLAWETEAFF	TGCGCCAGCAGCTTGGCCTGGGAGACTGAAGCTTTCTTT
-	few	TRBV5-1	TRBJ2-7	CASSSKESRDYEQYF	TGCGCCAGCAGCTCGAAGGAGAGCCGGGACTACGAGCAGTACTTC
-	few	TRBV18	TRBJ1-5	CASSPLGYQPQHF	TGTGCCAGCTCACCACTGGGGTACCAGCCCCAGCATTTT
TRBD1	-	TRBV2	TRBJ2-2	CASGEDRVTGELFF	TGTGCCAGCGGGGAGGACAGGGTTACCGGGGAGCTGTTTTTT
TRBD2	many	TRBV7-2	TRBJ2-3	CASSFLRLAGGTDTQYF	TGTGCCAGCAGCTTCCTCCGACTAGCGGGGGGTACAGATACGCAGTATTTT
TRBD2	few	TRBV7-6	TRBJ2-7	CASSSAGGSYEQYF	TGTGCCAGCAGCTCAGCGGGGGGATCCTACGAGCAGTACTTC
TRBD2	-	TRBV5-1	TRBJ2-1	CASSFAGGYNEQFF	TGCGCCAGCAGCTTCGCGGGGGGGTACAATGAGCAGTTCTTC
-	-	TRBV6-6	TRBJ2-3	CASSNLMRYIYF	TGTGCCAGCAGCAACCTTATGCGGTACATTTATTTT
TRBD1	few	TRBV5-6	TRBJ1-2	CASSAGTVYGYTF	TGTGCCAGCAGCGCGGGGACAGTCTATGGCTACACCTTC
TRBD1	-	TRBV27	TRBJ2-7	CASSLRWTGGNYEQYF	TGTGCCAGCAGTTTACGCTGGACAGGGGGCAACTACGAGCAGTACTTC
TRBD2	few	TRBV5-1	TRBJ2-1	CASSTRTSGGANEQFF	TGCGCCAGCAGCACGAGGACTAGCGGGGGGGCGAATGAGCAGTTCTTC
-	-	TRBV20-1	TRBJ2-5	CSARELRAEGGQETQYF	TGCAGTGCTAGGGAACTCCGGGCGGAGGGTGGGCAAGAGACCCAGTACTTC
TRBD1	-	TRBV6-5	TRBJ2-4	CASSPGQTKNIQYF	TGTGCCAGCAGTCCGGGACAGACCAAAAACATTCAGTACTTC
TRBD1	few	TRBV11-2	TRBJ2-2	CASSFSPGQGNTGELFF	TGTGCCAGCAGCTTCAGTCCCGGACAGGGGAACACCGGGGAGCTGTTTTTT
TRBD2	many	TRBV15	TRBJ2-5	CATSRGLLAGGPEETQYF	TGTGCCACCAGCAGAGGCTTACTAGCGGGGGGGCCAGAAGAGACCCAGTACTTC
-	few	TRBV6-6	TRBJ2-1	CASSYFQGGYNEQFF	TGTGCCAGCAGTTACTTCCAGGGGGGCTACAATGAGCAGTTCTTC
-	many	TRBV15	TRBJ2-4	CATCDPPSGIQYF	TGTGCCACCTGCGACCCTCCCTCCGGCATTCAGTACTTC
TRBD1	-	TRBV5-8	TRBJ2-7	CASSQGAGEQYF	TGTGCCAGCAGTCAGGGGGCGGGTGAGCAGTACTTC
TRBD1	few	TRBV27	TRBJ1-2	CASSAWGQGERGYTF	TGTGCCAGCAGTGCCTGGGGACAGGGGGAACGGGGCTACACCTTC
-	few	TRBV7-9	TRBJ1-4	CASSHGGTNEKLFF	TGTGCCAGCAGCCACGGGGGAACTAATGAAAAACTGTTTTTT
-	-	TRBV11-2	TRBJ2-2	CASSSGYMGGELFF	TGTGCCAGCAGCTCGGGTTATATGGGCGGGGAGCTGTTTTTT
-	many	TRBV4-2	TRBJ2-4	CASSLRTELAKNIQYF	TGTGCCAGCAGCCTGCGGACGGAACTAGCCAAAAACATTCAGTACTTC
TRBD2	few	TRBV27	TRBJ2-3	CASSLWVAGEATDTQYF	TGTGCCAGCAGTTTATGGGTAGCGGGGGAAGCTACAGATACGCAGTATTTT
-	-	TRBV2	TRBJ1-3	CASSRDSYAGNTIYF	TGTGCCAGCAGTCGAGACAGTTATGCAGGAAACACCATATATTTT
TRBD1	few	TRBV27	TRBJ2-2	CASGDRGYTGELFF	TGTGCCAGCGGGGACAGGGGGTACACCGGGGAGCTGTTTTTT
-	-	TRBV6-5	TRBJ2-5	CASSPNTEETQYF	TGTGCCAGCAGTCCCAATACTGAAGAGACCCAGTACTTC
TRBD1	-	TRBV19	TRBJ1-5	CASSIAWDRGWNQPQHF	TGTGCCAGTAGTATAGCTTGGGACAGGGGATGGAATCAGCCCCAGCATTTT
-	-	TRBV6-5	TRBJ1-2	CASSYGRNYGYTF	TGTGCCAGCAGTTATGGGAGGAACTATGGCTACACCTTC
TRBD2	-	TRBV4-1	TRBJ2-1	CASSQETGLAGDLYNEQFF	TGCGCCAGCAGCCAAGAAACGGGACTAGCGGGCGACCTCTACAATGAGCAGTTCTTC
-	-	TRBV20-1	TRBJ2-1	CSAEAGSYNEQFF	TGCAGTGCGGAGGCGGGCTCCTACAATGAGCAGTTCTTC
TRBD1	few	TRBV6-4	TRBJ1-2	CASSEGTGGIYGYTF	TGTGCCAGCAGTGAAGGGACAGGGGGCATCTATGGCTACACCTTC
TRBD1	-	TRBV24-1	TRBJ2-3	CATGTGTPDTQYF	TGTGCCACGGGGACAGGGACCCCAGATACGCAGTATTTT
TRBD1	few	TRBV6-5	TRBJ1-5	CASSSRDRGNQPQHF	TGTGCCAGCAGTTCCCGGGACAGGGGCAATCAGCCCCAGCATTTT
TRBD2	-	TRBV5-1	TRBJ2-5	CASTLRGSGGTQETQYF	TGCGCCAGCACCCTGCGGGGCAGCGGGGGCACCCAAGAGACCCAGTACTTC
TRBD2	many	TRBV7-2	TRBJ2-2	CASSLLAGGALWIF	TGTGCCAGCAGCCTACTAGCGGGGGGGGCACTATGGATTTTT
-	-	TRBV27	TRBJ1-2	CASSLRVPNYGYTF	TGTGCCAGCAGTTTGCGGGTGCCTAACTATGGCTACACCTTC
TRBD2	-	TRBV4-1	TRBJ2-3	CASSTSAGSTDTQYF	TGCGCCAGCAGCACCTCAGCGGGGAGCACAGATACGCAGTATTTT
-	-	TRBV10-3	TRBJ2-1	CAISPQEGLYNEQFF	TGTGCCATCAGTCCCCAGGAGGGGCTCTACAATGAGCAGTTCTTC
TRBD1	-	TRBV6-5	TRBJ1-6	CASSYRGMVSPLHF	TGTGCCAGCAGCTACAGGGGTATGGTGTCACCCCTCCACTTT
-	few	TRBV12-3/TRBV12-4	TRBJ2-3	CASSFVGPSTDTQYF	TGTGCCAGCAGTTTCGTCGGCCCTAGCACAGATACGCAGTATTTT
-	few	TRBV6-5	TRBJ1-1	CASSFDREAFF	TGTGCCAGCAGCTTCGACAGGGAAGCTTTCTTT
-	-	TRBV6-5	TRBJ1-4	CASSWYGLGEKLFF	TGTGCCAGCAGTTGGTACGGGTTGGGTGAAAAACTGTTTTTT
-	-	TRBV7-9	TRBJ1-4	CASSGRGFVEKLFF	TGTGCCAGCAGCGGGAGGGGCTTTGTTGAAAAACTGTTTTTT
TRBD1	-	TRBV5-1	TRBJ1-1	CASSSTGAVGTEAFF	TGCGCCAGCAGCTCCACAGGGGCTGTGGGCACTGAAGCTTTCTTT
-	-	TRBV21-1	TRBJ2-1	CASSIVGDEQFF	TGTGCCAGCAGCATAGTCGGCGATGAGCAGTTCTTC
-	many	TRBV7-9	TRBJ1-1	CASSSTRNTEAFF	TGTGCCAGCAGCTCGACACGGAACACTGAAGCTTTCTTT
-	many	TRBV21-1	TRBJ2-1	CASSKVWESCSYNEQFF	TGTGCCAGCAGCAAAGTGTGGGAAAGTTGCTCCTACAATGAGCAGTTCTTC